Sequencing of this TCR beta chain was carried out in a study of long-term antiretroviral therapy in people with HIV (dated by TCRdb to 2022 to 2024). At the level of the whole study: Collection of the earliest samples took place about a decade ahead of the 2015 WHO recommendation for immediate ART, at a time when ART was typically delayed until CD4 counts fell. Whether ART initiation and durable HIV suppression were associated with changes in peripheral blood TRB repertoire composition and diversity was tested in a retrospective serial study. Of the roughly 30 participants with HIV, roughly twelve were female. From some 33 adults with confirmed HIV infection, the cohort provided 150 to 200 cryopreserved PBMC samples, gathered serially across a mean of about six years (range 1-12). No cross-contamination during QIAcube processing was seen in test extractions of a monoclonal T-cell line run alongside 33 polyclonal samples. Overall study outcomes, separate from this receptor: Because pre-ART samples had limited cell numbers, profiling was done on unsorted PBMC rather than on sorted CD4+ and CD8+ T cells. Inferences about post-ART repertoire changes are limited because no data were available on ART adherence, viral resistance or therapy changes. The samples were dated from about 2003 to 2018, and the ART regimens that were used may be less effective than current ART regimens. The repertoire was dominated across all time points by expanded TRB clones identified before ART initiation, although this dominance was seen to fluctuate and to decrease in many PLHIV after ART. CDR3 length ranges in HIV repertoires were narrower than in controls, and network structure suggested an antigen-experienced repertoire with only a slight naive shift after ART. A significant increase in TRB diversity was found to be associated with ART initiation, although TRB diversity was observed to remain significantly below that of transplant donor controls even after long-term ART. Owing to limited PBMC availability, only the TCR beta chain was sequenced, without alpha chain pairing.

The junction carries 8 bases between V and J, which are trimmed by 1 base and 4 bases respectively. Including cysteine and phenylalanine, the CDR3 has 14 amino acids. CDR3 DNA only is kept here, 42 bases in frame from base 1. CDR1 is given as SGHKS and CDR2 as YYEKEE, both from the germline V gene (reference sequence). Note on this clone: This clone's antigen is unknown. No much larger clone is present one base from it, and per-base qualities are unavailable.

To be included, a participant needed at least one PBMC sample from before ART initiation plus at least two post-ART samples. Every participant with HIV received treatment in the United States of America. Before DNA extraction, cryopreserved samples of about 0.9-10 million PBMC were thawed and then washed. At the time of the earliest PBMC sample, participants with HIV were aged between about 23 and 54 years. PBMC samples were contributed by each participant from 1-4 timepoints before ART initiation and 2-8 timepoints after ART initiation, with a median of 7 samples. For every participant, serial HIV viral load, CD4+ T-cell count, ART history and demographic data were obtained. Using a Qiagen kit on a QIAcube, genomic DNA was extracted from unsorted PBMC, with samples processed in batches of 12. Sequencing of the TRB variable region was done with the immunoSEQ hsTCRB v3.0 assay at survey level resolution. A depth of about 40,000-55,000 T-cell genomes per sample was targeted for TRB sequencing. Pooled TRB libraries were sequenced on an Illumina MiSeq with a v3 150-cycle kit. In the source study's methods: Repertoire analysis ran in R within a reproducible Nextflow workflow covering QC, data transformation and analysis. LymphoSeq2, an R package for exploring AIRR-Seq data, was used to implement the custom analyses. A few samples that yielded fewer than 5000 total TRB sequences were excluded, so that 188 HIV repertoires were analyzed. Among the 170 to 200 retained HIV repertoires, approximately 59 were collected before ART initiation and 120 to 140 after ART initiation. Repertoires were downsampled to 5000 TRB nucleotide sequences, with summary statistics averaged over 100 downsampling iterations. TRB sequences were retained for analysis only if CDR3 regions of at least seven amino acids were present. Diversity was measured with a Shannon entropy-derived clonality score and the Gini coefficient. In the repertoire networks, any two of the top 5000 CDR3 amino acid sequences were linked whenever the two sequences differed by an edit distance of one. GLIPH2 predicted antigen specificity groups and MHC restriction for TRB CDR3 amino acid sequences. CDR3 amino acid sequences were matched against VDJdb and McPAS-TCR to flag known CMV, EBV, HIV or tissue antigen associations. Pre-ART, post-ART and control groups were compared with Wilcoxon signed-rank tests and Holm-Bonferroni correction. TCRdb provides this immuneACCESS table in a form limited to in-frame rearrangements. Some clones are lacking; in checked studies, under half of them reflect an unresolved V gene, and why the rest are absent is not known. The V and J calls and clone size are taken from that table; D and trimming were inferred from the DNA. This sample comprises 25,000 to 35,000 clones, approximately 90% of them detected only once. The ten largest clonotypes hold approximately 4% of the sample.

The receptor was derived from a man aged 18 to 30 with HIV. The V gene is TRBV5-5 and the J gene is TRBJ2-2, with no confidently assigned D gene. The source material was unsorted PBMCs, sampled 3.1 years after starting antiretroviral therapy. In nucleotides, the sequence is TGTGCCAGCAGCTTGTTAGTCGGCACCGGGGAGCTGTTTTTT. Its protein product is CASSLLVGTGELFF.